These T cell receptor beta chains were read from a single sample in a study of T cell responses to AZD1222 COVID-19 vaccine. Produced via immunoSEQ multiplex PCR; TCRdb's table is partial and in-frame only. Here the sample spans roughly 100,000 clones, just under 95% being singletons. The sequencing here drew on peripheral blood, taken on day 0 of AZD1222 vaccination. These TCRs come from an adult in good health. CDR3s include the opening cysteine and the closing phenylalanine or tryptophan. D genes are given only for firm matches. Size tells how often a clone was seen (once, few, many) or the class of an expanded clone, and some rows leave it out.

d_call,j_call,v_call,clone_size,cdr3_nt,cdr3_aa
NA,TRBJ2-1,TRBV14,NA,TGTGCCAGCAGCCAAAGCAGGGGAAATAACAATGAGCAGTTCTTC,CASSQSRGNNNEQFF
TRBD2,TRBJ2-3,TRBV7-2,NA,TGTGCCAGCAGCTTAGCGACGGCTAGCGGGGGTACGCAGTATTTT,CASSLATASGGTQYF
TRBD2,TRBJ2-3,TRBV29-1,NA,TGCAGCGTTGAACGGAGCGGGGGGTTCACAGATACGCAGTATTTT,CSVERSGGFTDTQYF
NA,TRBJ1-2,TRBV7-9,few,TGTGCCAGCAGCCCGGAGAGGTATGGCTACACCTTC,CASSPERYGYTF
NA,TRBJ1-5,TRBV27,once,TGTGCCAGCAGTTCGTTCCCGTTTAGGAATCAGCCCCAGCATTTT,CASSSFPFRNQPQHF
TRBD2,TRBJ2-2,TRBV9,once,TGTGCCAGCAGCGTACGACTAGCGGCAAACACCGGGGAGCTGTTTTTT,CASSVRLAANTGELFF
TRBD1,TRBJ2-5,TRBV6-2/TRBV6-3,NA,TGTGCCAGCAGTGAGAGGACAGGGGAGGAGACCCAGTACTTC,CASSERTGEETQYF
NA,TRBJ1-2,TRBV5-4,NA,TGTGCCAGCAGCCTAAGAGGACTAGGCTACACCTTC,CASSLRGLGYTF
TRBD1,TRBJ1-1,TRBV11-3,NA,TGTGCCAGCAGCGCCGGGACAGGGACCATGAACACTGAAGCTTTCTTT,CASSAGTGTMNTEAFF
TRBD2,TRBJ2-7,TRBV29-1,NA,TGCAGCGCCATGCGATCGGGGACTAGCGGGAGGGAGCAGTACTTC,CSAMRSGTSGREQYF
NA,TRBJ2-7,TRBV5-1,NA,TGCGCCAGCCGTGAACAGGTGGAAGGAGAGCAGTACTTC,CASREQVEGEQYF
TRBD1,TRBJ1-5,TRBV6-2/TRBV6-3,NA,TGTGCCAGCAGTTACTTGGCAGGGGGCTTGAGCAATCAGCCCCAGCATTTT,CASSYLAGGLSNQPQHF
NA,TRBJ2-7,TRBV23-1,few,TGCGCCAGCAGTCACTTTGACACCTCCTACGAGCAGTACTTC,CASSHFDTSYEQYF
TRBD2,TRBJ2-1,TRBV27,NA,TGTGCCAGCAGTTTAGCGGGAGGGGAAAATGAGCAGTTCTTC,CASSLAGGENEQFF
NA,TRBJ1-2,TRBV30,NA,TGTGCCTGGAGTGTACAAGTGGTTCTTGGCTACACCTTC,CAWSVQVVLGYTF
NA,TRBJ2-5,TRBV6-1,NA,TGTGCCAGCAGTGAAGGGGTCTCAATGGGCCAAGAGACCCAGTACTTC,CASSEGVSMGQETQYF